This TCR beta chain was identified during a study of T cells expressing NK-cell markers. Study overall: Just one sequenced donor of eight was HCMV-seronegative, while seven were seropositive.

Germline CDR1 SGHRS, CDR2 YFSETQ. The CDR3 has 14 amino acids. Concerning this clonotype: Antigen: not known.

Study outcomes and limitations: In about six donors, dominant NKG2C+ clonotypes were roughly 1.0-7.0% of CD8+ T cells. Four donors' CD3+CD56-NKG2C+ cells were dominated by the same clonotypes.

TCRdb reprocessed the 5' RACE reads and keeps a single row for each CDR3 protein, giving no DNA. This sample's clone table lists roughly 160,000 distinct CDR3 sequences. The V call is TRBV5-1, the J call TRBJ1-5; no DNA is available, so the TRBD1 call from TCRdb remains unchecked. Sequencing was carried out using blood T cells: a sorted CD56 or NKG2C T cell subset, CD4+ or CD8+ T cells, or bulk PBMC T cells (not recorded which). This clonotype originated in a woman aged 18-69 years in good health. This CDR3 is CASSLEAGYQPQHF.